This TCR beta chain stems from a study of PD-1 blockade in classical Hodgkin lymphoma. Germline-derived CDR1 and CDR2 are LNHDA and SQIVND (reference sequence). The V and J ends lost 7 bases and 7 bases, in that order; junction bases with no gene match: 12. This CDR3 region has 15 residues. Relapse after autologous stem cell transplantation occurred in every patient, and brentuximab vedotin exposure varied. Measured with immunoSEQ multiplex PCR; TCRdb has only the in-frame clones, and not every one. The data hold about 97,000 clones, with roughly 83% observed a single time. This clone was found once. The TCR was taken from a human donor with classical Hodgkin lymphoma. This chain joins TRBV19 and TRBJ1-5; TRBD1 matches 8 bases. The sample consisted of peripheral blood mononuclear cells (PBMCs), taken at baseline. This CDR3 is CASTTLSGGIQPQHF. Here the CDR3 DNA reads TGTGCCAGTACCACTTTATCAGGGGGCATCCAGCCCCAGCATTTT.